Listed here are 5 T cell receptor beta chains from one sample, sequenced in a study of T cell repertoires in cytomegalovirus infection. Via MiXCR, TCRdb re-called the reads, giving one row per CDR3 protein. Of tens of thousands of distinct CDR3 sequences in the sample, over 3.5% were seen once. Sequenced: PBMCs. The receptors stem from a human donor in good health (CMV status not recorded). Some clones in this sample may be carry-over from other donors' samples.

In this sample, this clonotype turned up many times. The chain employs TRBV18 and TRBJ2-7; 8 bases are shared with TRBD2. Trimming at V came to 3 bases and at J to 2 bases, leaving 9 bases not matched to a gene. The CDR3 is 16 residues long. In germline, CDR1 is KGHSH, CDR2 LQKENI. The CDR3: CASSPFSGRGTYEQYF. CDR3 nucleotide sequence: TGTGCCAGCTCACCGTTCAGCGGGAGAGGAACCTACGAGCAGTACTTC.

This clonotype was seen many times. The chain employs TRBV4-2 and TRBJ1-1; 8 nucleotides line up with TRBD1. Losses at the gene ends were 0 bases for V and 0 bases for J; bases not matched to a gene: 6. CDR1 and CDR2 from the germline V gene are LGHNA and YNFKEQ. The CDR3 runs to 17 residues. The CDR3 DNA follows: TGTGCCAGCAGCCAAGATGTTCAGGGGGCCATGAACACTGAAGCTTTCTTT. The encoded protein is CASSQDVQGAMNTEAFF.

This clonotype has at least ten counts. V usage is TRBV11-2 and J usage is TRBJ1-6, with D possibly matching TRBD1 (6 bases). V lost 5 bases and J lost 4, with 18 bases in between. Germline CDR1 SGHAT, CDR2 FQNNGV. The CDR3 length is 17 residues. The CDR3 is CASSADRSWGYNSPLHF. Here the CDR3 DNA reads TGTGCCAGCAGCGCGGACAGAAGTTGGGGTTATAATTCACCCCTCCACTTT.

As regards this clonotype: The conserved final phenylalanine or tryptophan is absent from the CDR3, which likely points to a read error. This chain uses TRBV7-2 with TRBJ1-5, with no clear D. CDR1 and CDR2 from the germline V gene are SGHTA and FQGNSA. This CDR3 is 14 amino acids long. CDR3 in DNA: TGTGCCAGAAGCTTAGCTGGGAGTCCTCAGCCCCAGCATGTT. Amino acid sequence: CARSLAGSPQPQHV.

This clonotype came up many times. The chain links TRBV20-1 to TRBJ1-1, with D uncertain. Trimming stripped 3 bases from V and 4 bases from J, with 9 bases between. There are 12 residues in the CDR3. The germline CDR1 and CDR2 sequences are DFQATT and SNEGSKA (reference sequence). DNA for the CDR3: TGCAGTGCTAGGGATAGATTCACTGAAGCTTTCTTT. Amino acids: CSARDRFTEAFF.